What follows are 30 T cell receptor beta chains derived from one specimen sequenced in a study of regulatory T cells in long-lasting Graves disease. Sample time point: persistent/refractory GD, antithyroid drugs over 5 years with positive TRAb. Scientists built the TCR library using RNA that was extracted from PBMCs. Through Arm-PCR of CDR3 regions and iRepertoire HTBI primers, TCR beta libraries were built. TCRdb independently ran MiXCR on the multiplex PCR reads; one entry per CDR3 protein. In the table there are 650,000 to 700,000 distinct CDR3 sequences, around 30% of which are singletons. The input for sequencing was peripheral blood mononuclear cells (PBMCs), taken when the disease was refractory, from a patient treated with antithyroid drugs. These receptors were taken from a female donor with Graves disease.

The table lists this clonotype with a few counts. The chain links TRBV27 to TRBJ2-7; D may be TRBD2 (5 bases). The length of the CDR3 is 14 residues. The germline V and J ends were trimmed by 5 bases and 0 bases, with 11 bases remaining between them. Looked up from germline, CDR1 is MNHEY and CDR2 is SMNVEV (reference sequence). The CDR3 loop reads CASSDQADSYEQYF. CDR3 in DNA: TGTGCCAGCAGTGATCAAGCGGACTCCTACGAGCAGTACTTC.

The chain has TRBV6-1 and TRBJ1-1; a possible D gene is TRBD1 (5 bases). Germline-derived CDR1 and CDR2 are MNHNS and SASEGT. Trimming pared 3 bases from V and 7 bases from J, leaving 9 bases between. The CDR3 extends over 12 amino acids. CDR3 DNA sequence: TGTGCCAGCAGTGAGGGGGGTGGTGAAGCTTTCTTT. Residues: CASSEGGGEAFF.

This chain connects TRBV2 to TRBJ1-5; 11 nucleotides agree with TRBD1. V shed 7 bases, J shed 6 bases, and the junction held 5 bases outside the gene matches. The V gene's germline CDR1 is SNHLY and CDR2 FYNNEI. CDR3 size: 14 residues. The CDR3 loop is CASNGQGAGQPQHF. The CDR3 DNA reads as TGTGCCAGCAACGGACAGGGGGCGGGTCAGCCCCAGCATTTT.

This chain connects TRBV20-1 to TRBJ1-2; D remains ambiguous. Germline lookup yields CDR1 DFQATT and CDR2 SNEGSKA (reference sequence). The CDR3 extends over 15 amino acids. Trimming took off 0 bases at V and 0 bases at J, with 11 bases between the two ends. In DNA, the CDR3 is TGCAGTGCTAGAGATGGCGGGCGAGCTAACTATGGCTACACCTTC. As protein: CSARDGGRANYGYTF.

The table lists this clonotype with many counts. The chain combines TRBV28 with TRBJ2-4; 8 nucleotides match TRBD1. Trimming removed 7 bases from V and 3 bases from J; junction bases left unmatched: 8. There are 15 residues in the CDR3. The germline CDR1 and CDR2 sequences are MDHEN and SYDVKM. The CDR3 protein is CASTSTGVGKNIQYF. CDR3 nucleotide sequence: TGTGCCAGCACCTCGACAGGGGTGGGCAAAAACATTCAGTACTTC.

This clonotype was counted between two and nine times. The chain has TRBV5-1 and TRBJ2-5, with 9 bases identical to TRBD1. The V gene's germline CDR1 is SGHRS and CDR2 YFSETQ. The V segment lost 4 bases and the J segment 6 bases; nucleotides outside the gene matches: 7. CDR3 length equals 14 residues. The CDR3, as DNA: TGCGCCAGCAGCCTAACAGGGGGCGCGAAGACCCAGTACTTC. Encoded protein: CASSLTGGAKTQYF.

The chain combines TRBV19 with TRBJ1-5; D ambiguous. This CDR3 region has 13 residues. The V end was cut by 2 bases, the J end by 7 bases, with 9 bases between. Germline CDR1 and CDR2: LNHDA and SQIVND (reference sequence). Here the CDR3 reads CASSIYGRQPQHF. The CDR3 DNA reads TGTGCCAGTAGTATATATGGCAGACAGCCCCAGCATTTT.

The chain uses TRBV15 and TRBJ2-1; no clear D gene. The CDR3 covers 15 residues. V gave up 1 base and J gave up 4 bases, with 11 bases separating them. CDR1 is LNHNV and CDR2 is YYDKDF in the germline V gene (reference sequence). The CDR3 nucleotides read TGTGCCACCAGCAGAGGGGAATTCGGGTACAATGAGCAGTTCTTC. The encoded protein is CATSRGEFGYNEQFF.

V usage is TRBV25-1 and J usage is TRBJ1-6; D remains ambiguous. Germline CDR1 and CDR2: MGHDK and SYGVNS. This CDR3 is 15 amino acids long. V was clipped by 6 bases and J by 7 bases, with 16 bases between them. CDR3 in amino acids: CASRATTRPNSPLHF. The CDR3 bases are TGTGCCAGCAGGGCGACTACACGGCCCAATTCACCCCTCCACTTT.

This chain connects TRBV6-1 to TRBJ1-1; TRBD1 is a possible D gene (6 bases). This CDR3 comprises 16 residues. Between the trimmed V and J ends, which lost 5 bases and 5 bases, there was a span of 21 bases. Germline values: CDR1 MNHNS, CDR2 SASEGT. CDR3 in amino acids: CASSIPGVPEVTEAFF. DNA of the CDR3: TGTGCCAGCAGTATTCCAGGGGTTCCCGAGGTTACTGAAGCTTTCTTT.

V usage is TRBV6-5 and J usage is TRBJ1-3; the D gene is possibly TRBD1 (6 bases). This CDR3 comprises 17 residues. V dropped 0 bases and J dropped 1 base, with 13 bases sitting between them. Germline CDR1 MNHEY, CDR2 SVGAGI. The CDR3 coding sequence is TGTGCCAGCAGTTACTCCTCCGGAACAGGGTCTGGAAACACCATATATTTT. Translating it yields CASSYSSGTGSGNTIYF.

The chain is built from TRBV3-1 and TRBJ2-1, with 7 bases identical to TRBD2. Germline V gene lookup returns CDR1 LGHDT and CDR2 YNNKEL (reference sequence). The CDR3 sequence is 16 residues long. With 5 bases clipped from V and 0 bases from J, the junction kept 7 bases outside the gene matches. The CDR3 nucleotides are TGTGCCAGCAGCGTATCCGCGGGAGCCTCCTACAATGAGCAGTTCTTC. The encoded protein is CASSVSAGASYNEQFF.

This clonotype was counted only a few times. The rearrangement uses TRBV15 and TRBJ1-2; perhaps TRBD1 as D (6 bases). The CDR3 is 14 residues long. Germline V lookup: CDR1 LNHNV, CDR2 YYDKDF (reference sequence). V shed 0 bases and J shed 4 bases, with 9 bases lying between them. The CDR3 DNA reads TGTGCCACCAGCAGAGAAGGGGGATCCTATGGCTACACCTTC. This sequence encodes CATSREGGSYGYTF.

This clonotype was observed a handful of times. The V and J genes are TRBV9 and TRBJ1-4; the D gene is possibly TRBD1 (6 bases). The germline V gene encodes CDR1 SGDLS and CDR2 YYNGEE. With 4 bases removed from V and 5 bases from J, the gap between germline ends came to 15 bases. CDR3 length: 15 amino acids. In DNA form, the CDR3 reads TGTGCCAGCAGCCTCAGGGGAGGCCTCAATGAAAAACTGTTTTTT. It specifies CASSLRGGLNEKLFF.

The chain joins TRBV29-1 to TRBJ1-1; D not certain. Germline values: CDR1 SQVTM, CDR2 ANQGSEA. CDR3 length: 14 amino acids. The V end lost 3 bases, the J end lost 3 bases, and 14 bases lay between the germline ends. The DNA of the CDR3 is TGCAGCGTTGACGAATTAAAAAGGGACACTGAAGCTTTCTTT. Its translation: CSVDELKRDTEAFF.

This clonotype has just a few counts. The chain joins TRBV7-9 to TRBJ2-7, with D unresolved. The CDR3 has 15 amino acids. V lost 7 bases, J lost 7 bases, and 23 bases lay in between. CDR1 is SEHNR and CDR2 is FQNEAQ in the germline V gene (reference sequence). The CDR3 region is CASNEPGGRSREQYF. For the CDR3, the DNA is TGTGCCAGCAACGAACCGGGTGGGCGAAGTCGGGAGCAGTACTTC.

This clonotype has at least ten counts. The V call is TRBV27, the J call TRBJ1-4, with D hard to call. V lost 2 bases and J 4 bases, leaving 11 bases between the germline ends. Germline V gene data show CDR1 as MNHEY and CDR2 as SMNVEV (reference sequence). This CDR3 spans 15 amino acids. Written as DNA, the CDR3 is TGTGCCAGCAGTTTAAAGAGGAGCAGTAATGAAAAACTGTTTTTT. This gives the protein CASSLKRSSNEKLFF.

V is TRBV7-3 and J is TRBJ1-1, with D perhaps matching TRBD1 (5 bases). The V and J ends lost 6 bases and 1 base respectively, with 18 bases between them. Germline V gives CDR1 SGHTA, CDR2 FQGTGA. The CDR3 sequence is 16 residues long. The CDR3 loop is CASRRPGAFRNTEAFF. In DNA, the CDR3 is TGTGCCAGCAGGAGACCCGGGGCATTCCGGAACACTGAAGCTTTCTTT.

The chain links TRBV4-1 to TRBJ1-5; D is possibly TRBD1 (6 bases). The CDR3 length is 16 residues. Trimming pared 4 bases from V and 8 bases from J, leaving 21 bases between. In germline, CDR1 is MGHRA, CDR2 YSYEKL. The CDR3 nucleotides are TGCGCCAGCAGCCCTCCCGGGACACATCCTGGGAAGCCCCAGCATTTT. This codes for CASSPPGTHPGKPQHF.

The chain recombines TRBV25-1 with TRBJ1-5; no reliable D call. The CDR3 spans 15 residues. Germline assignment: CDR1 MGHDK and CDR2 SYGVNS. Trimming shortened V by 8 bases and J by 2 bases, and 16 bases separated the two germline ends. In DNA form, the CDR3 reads TGTGCCAGCCAAAACCGGGGTGAGGGCAATCAGCCCCAGCATTTT. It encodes CASQNRGEGNQPQHF.

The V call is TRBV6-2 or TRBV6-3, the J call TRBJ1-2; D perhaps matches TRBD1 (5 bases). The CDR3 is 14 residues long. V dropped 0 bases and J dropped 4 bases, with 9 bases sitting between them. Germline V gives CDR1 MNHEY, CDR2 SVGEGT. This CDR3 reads CASSYSRGLYGYTF. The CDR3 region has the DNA TGTGCCAGCAGTTACTCGAGGGGCCTCTATGGCTACACCTTC.

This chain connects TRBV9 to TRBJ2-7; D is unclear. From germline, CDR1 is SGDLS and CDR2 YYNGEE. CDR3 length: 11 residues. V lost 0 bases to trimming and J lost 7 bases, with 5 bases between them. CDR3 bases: TGTGCCAGCAGCGTAGGTTCTGAGCAGTACTTC. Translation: CASSVGSEQYF.

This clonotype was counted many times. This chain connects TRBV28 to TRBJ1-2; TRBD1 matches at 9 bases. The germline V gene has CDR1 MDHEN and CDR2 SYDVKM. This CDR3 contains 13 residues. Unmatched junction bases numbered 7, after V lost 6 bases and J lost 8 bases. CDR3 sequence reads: CASSQRQGEGYTF. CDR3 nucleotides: TGTGCCAGCAGCCAAAGACAGGGGGAAGGCTACACCTTC.

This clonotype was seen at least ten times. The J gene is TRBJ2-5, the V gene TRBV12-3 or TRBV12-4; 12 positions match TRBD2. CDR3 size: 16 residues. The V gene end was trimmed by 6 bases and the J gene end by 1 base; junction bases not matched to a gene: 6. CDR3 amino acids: CASSRTSGRTQETQYF. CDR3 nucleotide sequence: TGTGCCAGCAGCCGTACTAGCGGGAGGACCCAAGAGACCCAGTACTTC.

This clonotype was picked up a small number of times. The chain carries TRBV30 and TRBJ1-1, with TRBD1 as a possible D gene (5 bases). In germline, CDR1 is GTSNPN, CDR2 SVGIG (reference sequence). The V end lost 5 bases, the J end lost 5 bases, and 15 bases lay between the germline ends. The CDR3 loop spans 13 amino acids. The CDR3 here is CAWCGAVTTEAFF. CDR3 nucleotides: TGTGCCTGGTGTGGGGCTGTGACGACTGAAGCTTTCTTT. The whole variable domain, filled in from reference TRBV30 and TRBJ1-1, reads SQTIHQWPATLVQPVGSPLSLECTVEGTSNPNLYWYRQAAGRGLQLLFYSVGIGQISSEVPQNLSASRPQDRQFILSSKKLLLSDSGFYLCAWCGAVTTEAFFGQGTRLTVV.

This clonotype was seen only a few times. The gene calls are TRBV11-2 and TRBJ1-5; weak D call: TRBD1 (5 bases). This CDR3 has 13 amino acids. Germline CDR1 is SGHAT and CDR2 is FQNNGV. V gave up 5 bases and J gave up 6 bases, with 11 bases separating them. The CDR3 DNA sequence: TGTGCCAGCAGCACGGGACCATCTCAGCCCCAGCATTTT. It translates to CASSTGPSQPQHF. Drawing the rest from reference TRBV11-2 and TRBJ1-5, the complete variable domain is EAGVAQSPRYKIIEKRQSVAFWCNPISGHATLYWYQQILGQGPKLLIQFQNNGVVDDSQLPKDRFSAERLKGVDSTLKIQPAKLEDSAVYLCASSTGPSQPQHFGDGTRLSIL.

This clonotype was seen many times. DNA for the CDR3: TGTGCCAGCACCTTGGTTGGGTGGGAGACCCAGTACTTC. Encoded protein: CASTLVGWETQYF. The rearrangement joins TRBV12-3 or TRBV12-4 to TRBJ2-5, with unresolved D. The CDR3 consists of 13 residues. V was clipped by 7 bases and J by 5 bases, with 14 bases between them.

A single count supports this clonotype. The CDR3 spells CAWSSQTGTGYFQPQHF. The CDR3, as DNA: TGTGCCTGGAGCTCGCAAACCGGGACAGGGTATTTTCAGCCCCAGCATTTT. J is TRBJ1-5 and V is TRBV30, with 9 bases matching TRBD1. CDR3 length equals 17 residues. V trimming: 3 bases; J trimming: 6 bases; junction bases outside the gene matches: 15. Germline CDR1 reads GTSNPN; CDR2 reads SVGIG (reference sequence).

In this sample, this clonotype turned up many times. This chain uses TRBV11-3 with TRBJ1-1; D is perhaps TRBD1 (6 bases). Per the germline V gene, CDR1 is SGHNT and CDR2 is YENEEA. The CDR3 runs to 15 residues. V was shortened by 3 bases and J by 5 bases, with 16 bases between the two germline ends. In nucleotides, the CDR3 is TGTGCCAGCAGCTTGAGTAGCAGGGGTGCGACTGAAGCTTTCTTT. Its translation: CASSLSSRGATEAFF. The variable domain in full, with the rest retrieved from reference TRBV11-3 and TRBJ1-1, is EAGVVQSPRYKIIEKKQPVAFWCNPISGHNTLYWYLQNLGQGPELLIRYENEEAVDDSQLPKDRFSAERLKGVDSTLKIQPAELGDSAVYLCASSLSSRGATEAFFGQGTRLTVV.

The CDR3 sequence: CASSLTGPGTHGYTF. The DNA for the CDR3 is TGTGCCAGCAGTTTAACCGGCCCCGGAACGCATGGCTACACCTTC. The chain uses TRBV6-5 and TRBJ1-2; D gene unclear. This CDR3 has 15 amino acids. V shed 4 bases and J shed 6 bases, with 18 bases lying between them. The germline V gene has CDR1 MNHEY and CDR2 SVGAGI.